The clone carrying this T cell receptor beta chain was recorded once. The data originate from a study of T cell changes during pregnancy in multiple sclerosis. Sequencing was performed with immunoSEQ multiplex PCR; in TCRdb, only in-frame clones are kept and a portion is missing. The data contain 45,000 to 70,000 clones, 92% of them seen just once; the ten biggest clones take up more than 0.15%. The CDR3 runs 16 residues. V dropped 4 bases and J dropped 8; count of bases not matched to a gene: 12. Per germline, CDR1 LNHDA and CDR2 SQIVND (reference sequence). Sequenced here: CD4+ T cells from peripheral blood mononuclear cells, sampled after pregnancy. The chain has TRBV19 and TRBJ1-4, with 8 bases matching TRBD1. This receptor was obtained from a female donor in good health, enrolled as a control in a pregnancy study. The CDR3 region has the DNA TGTGCCAGTAGTAAGGTGACAGGGGCATCGAGGGAAAAACTGTTTTTT. Amino acids: CASSKVTGASREKLFF.